A selection of T cell receptor beta chains follows, all from one sample in a study of cytomegalovirus exposure and HLA in healthy donors. The protocol was immunoSEQ multiplex PCR, while the TCRdb copy is restricted to in-frame clones and leaves out a portion. The table has roughly 140,000 clones, roughly 78% seen once. Sequenced input: PBMCs. The origin of the receptors is a young man in good health and CMV-seronegative. CDR3s include the opening cysteine and the closing phenylalanine or tryptophan. D genes are given only for firm matches. For some rows the clone size is stated as once, few or many, or as a class when expanded; others skip it.

CDR3nt	CDR3aa	abundance	v_gene	d_gene	j_gene
TGTGCCAGCAGCTTATCGGGGGATACAGATACGCAGTATTTT	CASSLSGDTDTQYF	few	TRBV7-9	NA	TRBJ2-3
TGTGCCAGCAGCCCAGGGCCCAGCCTGCGCCTGTTTTTT	CASSPGPSLRLFF	NA	TRBV7-3	NA	TRBJ2-2
TGTGCCAGTAGTATAAATGTCGGGAGCGGTCGCACAGATACGCAGTATTTT	CASSINVGSGRTDTQYF	NA	TRBV19	NA	TRBJ2-3
TGTGCCAGCAGTGAACGGAGCGGTAAGGGGGCAGAGACCCAGTACTTC	CASSERSGKGAETQYF	NA	TRBV6-1	TRBD1	TRBJ2-5
TGTGCCAGCTCACCATCGGTGGGGACAGGGGATACCTACACCTTC	CASSPSVGTGDTYTF	NA	TRBV18	TRBD1	TRBJ1-2
TGTGCCAGCAGTTCCGGAGGGGGGGCTCGGACTGAAGCTTTCTTT	CASSSGGGARTEAFF	NA	TRBV7-9	NA	TRBJ1-1
TGTGCCAGCAGCAACGAGGTGGGGGGTGATGGCTACACCTTC	CASSNEVGGDGYTF	NA	TRBV13	NA	TRBJ1-2
TGCGCCAGCAGCCGGGGACAGGGGGCTAATGGCTACACCTTC	CASSRGQGANGYTF	NA	TRBV5-1	TRBD1	TRBJ1-2
TGTGCCAGCAGCTTGAACAGGGGCGACTATGGCTACACCTTC	CASSLNRGDYGYTF	NA	TRBV5-4	TRBD1	TRBJ1-2
TGTGCCAGCAGCAAACAGGGGGCGGGCAATCAGCCCCAGCATTTT	CASSKQGAGNQPQHF	NA	TRBV7-2	TRBD1	TRBJ1-5
TGTGCCAGCAGCCTGAGGGGGAACGAGCAGTACTTC	CASSLRGNEQYF	once	TRBV14	NA	TRBJ2-7
TGTGCCAGCAGGCCTTACAGGGTTGATTATGGCTACACCTTC	CASRPYRVDYGYTF	few	TRBV11-2	NA	TRBJ1-2
TGTGCCAGCAGTGTAGCCATGAACACTGAAGCTTTCTTT	CASSVAMNTEAFF	NA	TRBV2	NA	TRBJ1-1
TGTGCCAGTAGTAATGACAGAAACTGGATGAACACTGAAGCTTTCTTT	CASSNDRNWMNTEAFF	NA	TRBV19	NA	TRBJ1-1
TGTGCCAGCACTATGACTAGCAACTCTAATGAGCAGTTCTTC	CASTMTSNSNEQFF	NA	TRBV5-6	TRBD2	TRBJ2-1
TGCGCCAGCAGCTCATCGGGGGGGCCGGAGACCCAGTACTTC	CASSSSGGPETQYF	NA	TRBV5-1	TRBD2	TRBJ2-5
TGTGCCAGCACCACAGGTTGGGGGGTTAGTGAAGCTTTCTTT	CASTTGWGVSEAFF	NA	TRBV6-5	NA	TRBJ1-1
TGTGCCAGCGGACCGGGACTAGCGGGAGGGCTGTACGAGCAGTACTTC	CASGPGLAGGLYEQYF	NA	TRBV27	TRBD2	TRBJ2-7
TGTGCCAGCGGTTGGGACAGGGTGTCAGATACGCAGTATTTT	CASGWDRVSDTQYF	NA	TRBV6-5	TRBD1	TRBJ2-3
TGCAGCGTTGCCCGGGATTTTAATTCACCCCTCCACTTT	CSVARDFNSPLHF	NA	TRBV29-1	NA	TRBJ1-6
TGTGCCAGCAGCTTGGCCCTTAGCAATCAGCCCCAGCATTTT	CASSLALSNQPQHF	NA	TRBV5-6	NA	TRBJ1-5
TGTGCCAGCAGAGGACTAGCGGGAGGTATAGATACGCAGTATTTT	CASRGLAGGIDTQYF	NA	TRBV5-4	TRBD2	TRBJ2-3
TGCAGCGCGACTAGCGGGAGACGCTACAATGAGCAGTTCTTC	CSATSGRRYNEQFF	NA	TRBV29-1	TRBD2	TRBJ2-1
TGTGCCAGCAGCTCGCCTGGACAGGGGAGATACGAGCAGTACTTC	CASSSPGQGRYEQYF	few	TRBV7-6	TRBD1	TRBJ2-7
TGCAGCGTTACGACTAGCGGGAGGGCCCTAGATACGCAGTATTTT	CSVTTSGRALDTQYF	NA	TRBV29-1	TRBD2	TRBJ2-3
TGTGCCAGCAGTTTGGACAGGGGCCACGCCATGAACACTGAAGCTTTCTTT	CASSLDRGHAMNTEAFF	NA	TRBV5-6	TRBD1	TRBJ1-1
TGCGCCAGCAGCGAAACGGGGGGCTATGGCTACACCTTC	CASSETGGYGYTF	NA	TRBV5-1	NA	TRBJ1-2
TGCGCCAGCAGCTTGACTCAGGACTCCTACAATGAGCAGTTCTTC	CASSLTQDSYNEQFF	NA	TRBV5-1	NA	TRBJ2-1
TGTGCCAGCTCCGGCCGGGAGACCGGCTACACCTTC	CASSGRETGYTF	NA	TRBV18	NA	TRBJ1-2
TGTGCCAGCAGTCCTAGCGCCTTCTCCTACAATGAGCAGTTCTTC	CASSPSAFSYNEQFF	few	TRBV6-6	NA	TRBJ2-1
TGCGCCAGCAGTGTCTCAGATACGCAGTATTTT	CASSVSDTQYF	NA	TRBV10-2	NA	TRBJ2-3
TGTGCCAGCCTCCCCTTGGGGGGTATGAACACTGAAGCTTTCTTT	CASLPLGGMNTEAFF	NA	TRBV28	NA	TRBJ1-1
TGCGCCAGCAGGCCCGGGACAGGGGATATTTACAATGAGCAGTTCTTC	CASRPGTGDIYNEQFF	once	TRBV5-1	TRBD1	TRBJ2-1
TGTGCCAGCTCACCCCGGGACATCCAAGAGACCCAGTACTTC	CASSPRDIQETQYF	NA	TRBV18	NA	TRBJ2-5
TGCGCCAGCAGCCAGGGACAGGCCGACAACTATGGCTACACCTTC	CASSQGQADNYGYTF	NA	TRBV4-1	TRBD1	TRBJ1-2
TGTGCCAGCAGCCAAGATCGAGAGGCGGGGAGTGAAAAACTGTTTTTT	CASSQDREAGSEKLFF	NA	TRBV14	NA	TRBJ1-4
TGTGCCAGCAGCTTATTTGGGGGGGCGGCCTACGAGCAGTACTTC	CASSLFGGAAYEQYF	NA	TRBV7-9	NA	TRBJ2-7
TGTGCCAGCATCCAGGTCCCTAGCGGGGGGGCGGAGACCCAGTACTTC	CASIQVPSGGAETQYF	NA	TRBV6-6	TRBD2	TRBJ2-5
TGCGCCAGCAGCTTGGCGCGGGACAGGGATAGAGGTGAAGCTTTCTTT	CASSLARDRDRGEAFF	NA	TRBV5-1	TRBD1	TRBJ1-1
TGTGCCAGCAGTTTAACAGGGGATGGCGAGCAGTACTTC	CASSLTGDGEQYF	few	TRBV28	TRBD1	TRBJ2-7
TGTGCCGCGGCGCGGGGGGCCTTCACAGATACGCAGTATTTT	CAAARGAFTDTQYF	NA	TRBV27	TRBD2	TRBJ2-3
TGCGCCAGCAGCTTGGCCATGGGGGCAAGGGTCACGATCTCTGGGGCCAACGTCCTGACTTTC	CASSLAMGARVTISGANVLTF	NA	TRBV5-1	NA	TRBJ2-6
TGCGCCAGCAGCTTAGGGGCAGGGGCAGATACGCAGTATTTT	CASSLGAGADTQYF	NA	TRBV5-1	NA	TRBJ2-3
TGTGCCAGCAGTGAAGCGGTAGTGAGGAGCCGAAACACCATATATTTT	CASSEAVVRSRNTIYF	few	TRBV6-1	NA	TRBJ1-3
TGTGCCAGCAGCTTAGTGACAGGGGGGAGGGAAAAACTGTTTTTT	CASSLVTGGREKLFF	NA	TRBV11-2	TRBD1	TRBJ1-4
TGTGCCAGCAGCGTAGGGCTGGCGGGAGGTAGTGAGCAGTTCTTC	CASSVGLAGGSEQFF	NA	TRBV9	TRBD2	TRBJ2-1
TGCAGCGTTTCTATCTCAGGGGCGGATACGCAGTATTTT	CSVSISGADTQYF	NA	TRBV29-1	NA	TRBJ2-3
TGTGCCAGCAGCTTGTTCTCCACCAGCTCTGGGGCCAACGTCCTGACTTTC	CASSLFSTSSGANVLTF	NA	TRBV5-5	NA	TRBJ2-6
TGTGCCAGCATGAGGCAGGGGTCAGAGACCCAGTACTTC	CASMRQGSETQYF	NA	TRBV6-1	NA	TRBJ2-5
TGTGCCAGCAGTCCCGAGTGGGGGACAGGGAGCAACTATGGCTACACCTTC	CASSPEWGTGSNYGYTF	NA	TRBV28	TRBD1	TRBJ1-2